This T cell receptor beta chain stems from a study of blood T cells in healthy people across ages. Overall study findings and caveats: Older individuals had lower TCR beta diversity per million T cells (the decline was roughly linear). PBMCs were not sorted, which prevented a conclusive comparison of naive versus antigen-experienced cells.

Primed by a sample-barcoded 5' primer and a J-beta primer mix, a second PCR proceeded for 7 to 11 cycles. Each CDR3 protein is one row after TCRdb ran MiXCR on the 5' RACE reads. The sample consists of hundreds of thousands of distinct CDR3 sequences, around 50% of them appearing once. Comment on this clonotype: The antigen is not known.

The CDR3 has 15 residues. V gave up 1 base and J gave up 4 bases, with 11 bases separating them. Material for sequencing was blood. This chain uses TRBV12-3 or TRBV12-4 with TRBJ1-5; D unresolved. This receptor was obtained from a woman older than 75 in good health. CDR3 amino acids: CASSLGSKLNQPQHF. The CDR3, as DNA: TGTGCCAGCAGTTTAGGCAGCAAGCTAAATCAGCCCCAGCATTTT.